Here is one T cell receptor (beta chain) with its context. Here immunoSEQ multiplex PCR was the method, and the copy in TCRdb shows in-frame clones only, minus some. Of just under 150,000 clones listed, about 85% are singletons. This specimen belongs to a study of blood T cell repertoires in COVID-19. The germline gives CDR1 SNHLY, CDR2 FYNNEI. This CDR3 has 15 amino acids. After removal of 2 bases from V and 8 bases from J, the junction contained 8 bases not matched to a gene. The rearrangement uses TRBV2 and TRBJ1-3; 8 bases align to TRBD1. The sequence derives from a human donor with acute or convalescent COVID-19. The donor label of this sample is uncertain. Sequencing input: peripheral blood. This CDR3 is CASSERGRGPDTIYF. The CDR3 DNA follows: TGTGCCAGCAGTGAACGCGGCAGGGGGCCAGACACCATATATTTT.